This TCR beta chain was captured by sequencing in a study of PD-L1 blockade in urothelial cancer. Study-level information: At some point between 2012 and 2014 therapy began: atezolizumab 1,200 mg intravenously every 3 weeks. Twenty-five of 29 patients were males with bladder-origin urothelial cancer.

As for time point: pretreatment peripheral blood. PCRs were each spiked with synthetic TCR analog templates. Assay: immunoSEQ multiplex PCR; the TCRdb copy retains only in-frame clones and omits some. The sample has tens of thousands of clones; around 85% are singletons. This sequence originates from a man at least 80 years old with urothelial cancer. The starting material was PBMCs, obtained around atezolizumab (anti-PD-L1) treatment.

CDR3 amino acids: CASSDTWDSRQETQYF. In DNA, the CDR3 is TGTGCCAGCAGCGACACCTGGGACAGTCGCCAAGAGACCCAGTACTTC. The genes are TRBV7-9 and TRBJ2-5; 7 bases map to TRBD1. The CDR3 covers 16 residues. The junction had 10 bases not matched to a gene; V was cut back by 5 bases and J by 1 base. The germline V gene encodes CDR1 SEHNR and CDR2 FQNEAQ (reference sequence).